The rows below give T cell receptor beta chains drawn from one sample of a study of identical twins. From the 5' RACE reads, TCRdb called clonotypes with MiXCR, one entry per CDR3 protein. The repertoire holds 1.5 million or so distinct CDR3 sequences, with about 32% as singletons. The sample taken for sequencing was cord blood. The receptors originated from a newborn girl in good health. Both conserved end residues are trimmed from each CDR3.

>TRBV20-1|TRBJ2-7
SARTISEQY
>TRBV10-3|TRBJ2-7
AISEVAGYEQY
>TRBV7-9|TRBJ2-1
ASRRGDDPYNEQF
>TRBV9|TRBJ2-1
ASSVEGGGSYNEQF
>TRBV7-8|.
ASSVFPDGYQPQY
>TRBV6-1|TRBJ1-2
ASSETTGLYGYT
>TRBV2|TRBJ1-1
ASSELRGPLEAF
>TRBV14|TRBJ2-1
ASSPTFLTWSGEQF
>TRBV28|TRBJ1-4
ASSLDGVLAEKLF
>TRBV20-1|TRBJ1-1
SATGTEETEAF
>TRBV4-1|TRBJ2-1
ASSPRLVRDYNGQF
>TRBV5-1|TRBJ2-2
ASSSENTGELF
>TRBV6-6|TRBJ1-2
ASSYEQGPPYGYT
>TRBV7-9|TRBJ1-4
ASSLEGPLGEKLF
>TRBV20-1|TRBJ1-1
SAPRGGRYNEAF
>TRBV5-1|TRBJ2-1
ASSLALAGGPPNEQF
>TRBV12-3/TRBV12-4|TRBJ1-3
AIPDPHSGNTIY
>TRBV5-1|TRBJ1-2
ASSPEGDYGYT
>TRBV20-1|TRBJ1-2
SARLWVVGYGYT
>TRBV25-1|TRBJ2-7
ASSVLRTGFNYEQY
>TRBV14|TRBJ1-3
ASSHGAGQFGNTIY
>TRBV9|TRBJ2-1
ASSVGPTSYSYNEQF
>TRBV20-1|TRBJ2-7
SARDQSGGFYEQY
>TRBV6-6|TRBJ1-1
ASGSQTGYSMNTEAF
>TRBV20-1|TRBJ2-3
SAYGTGGTDTQY
>TRBV12-3/TRBV12-4|TRBJ2-1
ASRGGLASLEQF
>TRBV3-1|TRBJ2-1
ASSQGTSGKYEQF
>TRBV19|TRBJ1-1
ASSIKAGSPSSEAF
>TRBV10-3|TRBJ2-1
AISESGSRLKGVNNEQF